This T cell receptor beta chain was recovered during a study of blood T cell repertoires in COVID-19. The overall study: Acute and convalescent COVID-19 specimens originated in the United States, Italy and Spain.

Enrollees, about 18 to 90 years old, lived in about two dozen US areas. Here immunoSEQ multiplex PCR was the method, and the copy in TCRdb shows in-frame clones only, minus some. The sample lists 180,000 or so clones; approximately 80% were seen once. V lost 1 base to trimming and J lost 1 base, with 8 bases between them. The CDR3 length is 15 residues. CDR1 and CDR2 (germline): LNHDA, SQIVND (reference sequence). This sequence joins TRBV19 and TRBJ2-4; TRBD2 is a possible D gene (6 bases). The sequence derives from a man in his 60s who had been exposed to COVID-19. Sequencing was done on a sample of PBMCs or T cells enriched from blood (not recorded which). The CDR3 nucleotides read TGTGCCAGTAGTATAGGGGGGAGGGCCAAAAACATTCAGTACTTC. Translation: CASSIGGRAKNIQYF.